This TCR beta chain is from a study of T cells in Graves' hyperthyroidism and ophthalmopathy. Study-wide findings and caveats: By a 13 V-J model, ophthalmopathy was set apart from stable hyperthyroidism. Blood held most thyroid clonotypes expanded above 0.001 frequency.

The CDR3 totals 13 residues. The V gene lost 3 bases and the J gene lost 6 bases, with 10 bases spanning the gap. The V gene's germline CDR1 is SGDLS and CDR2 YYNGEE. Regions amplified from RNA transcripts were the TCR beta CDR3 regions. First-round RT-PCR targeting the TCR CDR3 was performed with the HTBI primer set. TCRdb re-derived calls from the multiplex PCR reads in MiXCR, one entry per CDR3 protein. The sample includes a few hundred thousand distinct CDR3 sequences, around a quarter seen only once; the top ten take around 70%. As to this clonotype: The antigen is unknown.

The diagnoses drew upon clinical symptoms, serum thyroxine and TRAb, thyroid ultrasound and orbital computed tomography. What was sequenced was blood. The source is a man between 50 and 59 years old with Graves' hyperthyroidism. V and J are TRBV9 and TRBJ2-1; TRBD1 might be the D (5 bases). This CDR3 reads CASSEWGGNEQFF. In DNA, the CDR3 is TGTGCCAGCAGCGAGTGGGGCGGCAATGAGCAGTTCTTC.